These 30 T cell receptor beta chains were sequenced from one sample in a study of shared clonotypes between healthy human individuals. Data came from immunoSEQ multiplex PCR; TCRdb stores just in-frame clones and leaves some out. The sample holds 2 million to 2.5 million clones; 85% to 95% are singletons and the top ten take about 0.41%. Sequenced sample: naive CD4+ T cells from PBMCs. Subset defined: CD45RA+ positively selected. These receptor sequences come from a man younger than 30 in good health. Some clones in this sample may be carry-over from other donors' samples.

A remark on this clone: The same CDR3 also results from other DNA sequences found in this sample. This rearrangement joins TRBV18 to TRBJ2-5; D perhaps matches TRBD1 (6 bases). This CDR3 region has 14 residues. V was cut by 2 bases and J by 2 bases, with 9 bases left in between. The germline V gene has CDR1 KGHSH and CDR2 LQKENI. CDR3 nucleotides: TGTGCCAGCTCACCATTAGGACAGCAAGAGACCCAGTACTTC. It translates to CASSPLGQQETQYF.

This clone was detected only a few times. This sequence joins TRBV11-2 and TRBJ1-2, with D unresolved. Germline assignment: CDR1 SGHAT and CDR2 FQNNGV. There are 12 residues in the CDR3. V gave up 1 base and J gave up 6 bases, with 6 bases separating them. The CDR3 nucleotides are TGTGCCAGCAGCTTAGTCAGGAATGGCTACACCTTC. Translated: CASSLVRNGYTF.

V and J are TRBV7-9 and TRBJ1-3; D ambiguous. Germline V CDR1 and CDR2: SEHNR, FQNEAQ (reference sequence). V was pared by 0 bases and J by 0 bases, with 9 bases between. This CDR3 region has 16 residues. The CDR3, as DNA: TGTGCCAGCAGCTTAGCGGCGGCCAGCTCTGGAAACACCATATATTTT. It specifies CASSLAAASSGNTIYF.

As concerns this clone: Other DNA sequences in the same sample also yield this CDR3. V usage is TRBV6-6 and J usage is TRBJ2-7, with 8 bases that match TRBD2. The V and J ends lost 5 bases and 4 bases, in that order; junction bases with no gene match: 1. The CDR3 length is 12 residues. Germline V gene sequence: CDR1 MNHNY, CDR2 SVGAGI (reference sequence). Here the CDR3 reads CASSPGGYEQYF. As DNA, the CDR3 is TGTGCCAGCAGTCCGGGGGGGTACGAGCAGTACTTC.

The genes are TRBV15 and TRBJ2-5; 7 bases match TRBD2. The CDR3 extends over 14 amino acids. Germline V gene data show CDR1 as LNHNV and CDR2 as YYDKDF (reference sequence). J gave up 3 bases and V 4 bases, and 5 bases lay outside the gene matches. The CDR3, as DNA: TGTGCCACCAGCATGGAGCGGGAAAAAGAGACCCAGTACTTC. Its translation is CATSMEREKETQYF.

A note on this clone: Other DNA sequences in this specimen translate into the identical CDR3. The rearrangement links TRBV5-1 to TRBJ1-1; D uncertain. Trimming shortened V by 4 bases and J by 1 base, and 11 bases separated the two germline ends. CDR3 length: 14 amino acids. From germline, CDR1 is SGHRS and CDR2 YFSETQ. CDR3 region: CASSPRPPNTEAFF. The CDR3 DNA sequence: TGCGCCAGCAGCCCCCGACCACCGAACACTGAAGCTTTCTTT. Looking up the rest from reference TRBV5-1 and TRBJ1-1 gives the full variable domain: KAGVTQTPRYLIKTRGQQVTLSCSPISGHRSVSWYQQTPGQGLQFLFEYFSETQRNKGNFPGRFSGRQFSNSRSEMNVSTLELGDSALYLCASSPRPPNTEAFFGQGTRLTVV.

The DNA for the CDR3 is TGCGCCAGCACCCGTACAGGGGGCAGTAATGAAAAACTGTTTTTT. This sequence encodes CASTRTGGSNEKLFF. V is TRBV5-1 and J is TRBJ1-4, with 9 positions matching TRBD1. The trim removed 6 bases at V and 4 bases at J, leaving 7 bases unmatched. CDR3 size: 15 residues. Germline assignment: CDR1 SGHRS and CDR2 YFSETQ. Filled out from reference TRBV5-1 and TRBJ1-4, the complete variable domain reads KAGVTQTPRYLIKTRGQQVTLSCSPISGHRSVSWYQQTPGQGLQFLFEYFSETQRNKGNFPGRFSGRQFSNSRSEMNVSTLELGDSALYLCASTRTGGSNEKLFFGSGTQLSVL.

V usage is TRBV19 and J usage is TRBJ1-2, with 8 bases matching TRBD1. The V and J ends lost 1 base and 6 bases, in that order; junction bases with no gene match: 13. This CDR3 spans 17 amino acids. The germline V gene encodes CDR1 LNHDA and CDR2 SQIVND (reference sequence). CDR3 DNA sequence: TGTGCCAGTAGTATAGGCAGGACAGGGCTCATCTCCCATGGCTACACCTTC. Its translation: CASSIGRTGLISHGYTF.

The CDR3 loop is CAWVSDPADTQYF. In nucleotides, the CDR3 is TGTGCCTGGGTTTCCGACCCCGCAGATACGCAGTATTTT. V and J are TRBV30 and TRBJ2-3; D remains ambiguous. CDR3 length: 13 residues. Deletions cut 5 bases from V and 4 bases from J, with 13 bases between. CDR1 and CDR2 from the germline V gene are GTSNPN and SVGIG (reference sequence).

In regard to this clone: This CDR3 is also generated by other DNA sequences in the sample. This chain uses TRBV18 with TRBJ2-7, with unresolved D. The CDR3 is 15 residues long. Trimming removed 2 bases from V and 0 bases from J, with 11 bases in between. In germline, CDR1 is KGHSH, CDR2 LQKENI. The DNA for the CDR3 is TGTGCCAGCTCACCAGAAACGGGCGGCTCCTACGAGCAGTACTTC. It yields the protein CASSPETGGSYEQYF.

The chain carries TRBV5-6 and TRBJ1-2; no definite D call. The CDR3 contains 13 residues. Per the germline V gene, CDR1 is SGHDT and CDR2 is YYEEEE. Trimming pared 2 bases from V and 6 bases from J, leaving 11 bases between. CDR3 loop: CASSFSRLDGYTF. CDR3 DNA: TGTGCCAGCAGCTTTTCCCGACTGGATGGCTACACCTTC.

In DNA form, the CDR3 reads TGTGCCAGCTCGGGACAGGGGGCAGGGGAGCAGTTCTTC. It is translated as CASSGQGAGEQFF. The chain has TRBV19 and TRBJ2-1; 12 bases fit TRBD1. The CDR3 runs to 13 residues. CDR1 is LNHDA and CDR2 is SQIVND in the germline V gene (reference sequence). With 9 bases clipped from V and 10 bases from J, the junction kept 7 bases outside the gene matches.

The CDR3 DNA is TGTGCCAGCAGCGACCGGGACTCCGTCGGCTCCTACAATGAGCAGTTCTTC. It codes for CASSDRDSVGSYNEQFF. This chain uses TRBV7-9 with TRBJ2-1; D is possibly TRBD2 (6 bases). Trimming took 5 bases from V and 0 from J, leaving 17 bases between them. Germline CDR1 reads SEHNR; CDR2 reads FQNEAQ (reference sequence). The CDR3 contains 17 residues.

The rearrangement uses TRBV6-5 and TRBJ2-7; TRBD1 matches 7 bases. Per the germline V gene, CDR1 is MNHEY and CDR2 is SVGAGI. With V trimmed by 6 bases and J by 3 bases, 8 bases remained unmatched. This CDR3 comprises 14 residues. The chain's CDR3 is CASSTTGTHYEQYF. In DNA, the CDR3 is TGTGCCAGCAGCACGACAGGGACACACTACGAGCAGTACTTC.

The chain has TRBV4-3 and TRBJ2-3, with 10 bases fitting TRBD2. From germline, CDR1 is LGHNA and CDR2 YSLEER. CDR3 length equals 17 residues. V trimming: 2 bases; J trimming: 0 bases; junction bases outside the gene matches: 5. The CDR3 nucleotides read TGCGCCAGCAGCCAACTAGCGGGGGCGCCTAGCACAGATACGCAGTATTTT. Amino acids: CASSQLAGAPSTDTQYF.

The J gene is TRBJ1-2, the V gene TRBV28, with D unresolved. This CDR3 has 14 amino acids. Trimming took 7 bases from V and 0 from J, leaving 12 bases between them. Germline V gene lookup returns CDR1 MDHEN and CDR2 SYDVKM. In DNA form, the CDR3 reads TGTGCCAGCACCCAAGGTGGTTCTAACTATGGCTACACCTTC. This translates into CASTQGGSNYGYTF.

The chain links TRBV5-5 to TRBJ2-7; D is ambiguous. The CDR3 has 14 amino acids. The V and J ends lost 0 bases and 0 bases respectively, with 7 bases between them. The V gene's germline CDR1 is SGHKS and CDR2 YYEKEE (reference sequence). CDR3 bases: TGTGCCAGCAGCTTGGAGTGGAGCTCCTACGAGCAGTACTTC. It yields the protein CASSLEWSSYEQYF.

The CDR3 reads CASSLESGNTGELFF. The DNA of the CDR3 is TGTGCCAGCAGCTTAGAGAGCGGAAACACCGGGGAGCTGTTTTTT. The chain links TRBV7-2 to TRBJ2-2, with D possibly TRBD2 on 5 matching bases. CDR1 and CDR2 from the germline V gene are SGHTA and FQGNSA. V shed 1 base and J shed 2 bases, with 8 bases lying between them. The CDR3 has 15 amino acids. The variable domain in full, completed from reference TRBV7-2 and TRBJ2-2, reads GAGVSQSPSNKVTEKGKDVELRCDPISGHTALYWYRQSLGQGLEFLIYFQGNSAPDKSGLPSDRFSAERTGGSVSTLTIQRTQQEDSAVYLCASSLESGNTGELFFGEGSRLTVL.

J is TRBJ2-1 and V is TRBV7-2; 14 bases agree with TRBD2. Germline V gene sequence: CDR1 SGHTA, CDR2 FQGNSA. Germline trimming cut 5 bases from V and 7 bases from J; bases unmatched to any gene: 7. CDR3 length: 16 residues. CDR3 residues: CASSRLGLAGANEQFF. As DNA, the CDR3 is TGTGCCAGCAGCCGCCTGGGACTAGCGGGAGCAAATGAGCAGTTCTTC.

The genes are TRBV4-1 and TRBJ2-2; TRBD2 matches at 8 bases. The CDR3 totals 16 residues. With 1 base clipped from V and 6 bases from J, the junction kept 7 bases outside the gene matches. Per the germline V gene, CDR1 is MGHRA and CDR2 is YSYEKL. The CDR3 is CASSQVGRAFPGELFF. The CDR3 DNA is TGCGCCAGCAGCCAAGTCGGGAGGGCGTTTCCCGGGGAGCTGTTTTTT.

The rearrangement joins TRBV5-1 to TRBJ2-1, with 7 bases matching TRBD2. The CDR3 runs 15 residues. V was pared by 4 bases and J by 8 bases, with 12 bases of the junction left unmatched. Germline V lookup: CDR1 SGHRS, CDR2 YFSETQ. The CDR3 DNA is TGCGCCAGCAGCCCTTACGCGGGAGAAGAGGATGAGCAGTTCTTC. Translated, it gives CASSPYAGEEDEQFF.

The V call is TRBV11-2, the J call TRBJ1-2; no firm D call. There are 13 residues in the CDR3. Trimming removed 6 bases at V and 2 bases at J, with 10 bases between. Looked up from germline, CDR1 is SGHAT and CDR2 is FQNNGV. The CDR3 protein is CASSSSGNYGYTF. As DNA, the CDR3 is TGTGCCAGCAGTTCCTCCGGAAACTATGGCTACACCTTC.

The chain carries TRBV28 and TRBJ2-7; 8 positions agree with TRBD1. CDR3 length: 14 residues. Germline CDR1 MDHEN, CDR2 SYDVKM. J was trimmed by 4 bases and V by 3 bases; bases with no gene match: 5. The CDR3 loop is CASSFQGAGYEQYF. The DNA for the CDR3 is TGTGCCAGCAGTTTTCAGGGGGCGGGTTACGAGCAGTACTTC.

This sequence joins TRBV28 and TRBJ2-7, with D perhaps TRBD1 (5 bases). V shed 7 bases and J shed 8 bases, with 18 bases lying between them. The germline V gene encodes CDR1 MDHEN and CDR2 SYDVKM. The CDR3 has 13 amino acids. As DNA, the CDR3 is TGTGCCAGCATGGAAGGGGCAGAACAGAAGCAGTACTTC. Its protein product is CASMEGAEQKQYF.

V and J are TRBV28 and TRBJ2-5; either TRBD1 or TRBD2 may fit D (7 bases each). The length of the CDR3 is 15 residues. Between the trimmed V and J ends, which lost 8 bases and 5 bases, there was a span of 21 bases. CDR1 is MDHEN, CDR2 SYDVKM, per germline. The CDR3 loop is CASSQGGALRETQYF. In DNA form, the CDR3 reads TGTGCCAGCTCCCAGGGGGGGGCACTCCGGGAGACCCAGTACTTC.

The chain couples TRBV5-6 to TRBJ1-3; a weak D match, TRBD1 (5 bases). Trimming cost V 4 bases and J 6 bases, with 17 bases left between them. Germline V lookup: CDR1 SGHDT, CDR2 YYEEEE. This CDR3 has 15 residues. The CDR3 DNA reads TGTGCCAGCAGCCCTACAGGTGCCTACGCAAACACCATATATTTT. Encoded protein: CASSPTGAYANTIYF. Complete variable domain (other parts from reference TRBV5-6 and TRBJ1-3): DAGVTQSPTHLIKTRGQQVTLRCSPKSGHDTVSWYQQALGQGPQFIFQYYEEEERQRGNFPDRFSGHQFPNYSSELNVNALLLGDSALYLCASSPTGAYANTIYFGEGSWLTVV.

The chain combines TRBV19 with TRBJ2-7, with D possibly matching TRBD1 (6 bases). V lost 3 bases to trimming and J lost 2 bases, with 14 bases between them. Germline CDR1 and CDR2: LNHDA and SQIVND (reference sequence). The CDR3 runs to 15 residues. The CDR3 protein is CASSIRQVSPYEQYF. The CDR3, as DNA: TGTGCCAGTAGTATTCGACAGGTTAGCCCCTACGAGCAGTACTTC.

The chain carries TRBV19 and TRBJ2-7; 10 bases are shared with TRBD1. Germline loops: CDR1 LNHDA, CDR2 SQIVND (reference sequence). The CDR3 runs to 14 residues. V lost 5 bases, J lost 5 bases, and 6 bases stayed unmatched. CDR3 in amino acids: CASSAGTGADEQYF. In DNA form, the CDR3 reads TGTGCCAGTAGTGCCGGGACAGGGGCTGACGAGCAGTACTTC.

The chain is built from TRBV5-1 and TRBJ2-2; the match to TRBD2 covers 7 bases. The length of the CDR3 is 16 residues. V was clipped by 4 bases and J by 8 bases; unmatched bases: 14. CDR1 is SGHRS, CDR2 YFSETQ, per germline. Here the CDR3 reads CASSHPNARTSGELFF. The CDR3 DNA is TGCGCCAGCAGCCACCCTAACGCTAGGACTAGTGGGGAGCTGTTTTTT.

This clone showed up just a few times. The chain uses TRBV5-1 and TRBJ1-1; tentative D call: TRBD1 (6 bases). The V gene lost 2 bases and the J gene lost 4 bases, with 15 bases spanning the gap. In germline, CDR1 is SGHRS, CDR2 YFSETQ. The CDR3 runs 15 residues. DNA for the CDR3: TGCGCCAGCAGCTTCTCCTCAGGGGCGGGCACTGAAGCTTTCTTT. It encodes CASSFSSGAGTEAFF. Full variable domain (rest looked up from reference TRBV5-1 and TRBJ1-1): KAGVTQTPRYLIKTRGQQVTLSCSPISGHRSVSWYQQTPGQGLQFLFEYFSETQRNKGNFPGRFSGRQFSNSRSEMNVSTLELGDSALYLCASSFSSGAGTEAFFGQGTRLTVV.